This T cell receptor beta chain comes out of a study of blood T cell repertoires in COVID-19. Study summary: PBMCs, B-cell-depleted T cells, or T cells provided the cDNA or gDNA that made up the material.

Original data processing: Estimated nucleated cell counts came from reference gene primer amplification. The assay was immunoSEQ multiplex PCR, and TCRdb's table has in-frame clones only and misses some. That table gives V, J and clone size, and the DNA gave D and trimming. The table lists over 400,000 clones, 80% to 90% of them singletons. The J segment lost 6 bases and the V segment lost 7 bases, leaving 12 bases of the junction unmatched. This CDR3 spans 16 amino acids. The germline CDR1 and CDR2 sequences are MNHEY and SMNVEV (reference sequence). The sequenced material came from peripheral blood. The chain employs TRBV27 and TRBJ2-1, with 10 positions matching TRBD2. This sequence originates from a human donor in a cohort sampled during active COVID-19. As DNA, the CDR3 is TGTGCCAGCATCTTCTCCCTAGCGGGAGTTGTCAATGAGCAGTTCTTC. Translation gives CASIFSLAGVVNEQFF.